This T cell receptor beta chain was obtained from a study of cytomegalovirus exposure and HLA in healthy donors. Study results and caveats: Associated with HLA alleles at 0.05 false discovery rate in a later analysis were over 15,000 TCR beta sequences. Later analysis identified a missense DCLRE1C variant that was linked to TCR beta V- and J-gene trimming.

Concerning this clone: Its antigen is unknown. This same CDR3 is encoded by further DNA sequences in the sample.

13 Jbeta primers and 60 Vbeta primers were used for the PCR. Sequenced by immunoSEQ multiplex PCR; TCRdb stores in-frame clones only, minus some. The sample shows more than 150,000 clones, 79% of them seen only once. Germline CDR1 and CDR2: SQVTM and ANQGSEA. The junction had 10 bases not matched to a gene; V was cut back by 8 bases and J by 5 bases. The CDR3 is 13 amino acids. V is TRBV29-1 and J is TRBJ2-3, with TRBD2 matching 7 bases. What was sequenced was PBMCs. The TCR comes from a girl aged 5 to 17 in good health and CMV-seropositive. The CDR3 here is CSTERLAEDTQYF. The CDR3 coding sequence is TGCAGCACAGAACGTCTAGCGGAAGATACGCAGTATTTT.